A selection of T cell receptor beta chains follows, all from one sample in a study of T-cell reconstitution after alpha-beta-depleted transplantation in children. Each CDR3 protein gets one entry after TCRdb re-called the PCR reads with MiXCR. The table records a few hundred thousand distinct CDR3 sequences, about 24% of them present only once. The sample in question was PBMCs, mostly from graft donor cells, obtained 360 days after TCRalphabeta/CD19-depleted stem cell transplant. These receptors all come from a female patient between 2 and 10 years old who had a stem cell transplant for congenital amegakaryocytic thrombocytopenia, so the T cells may come from the graft donor. CDR3s include the opening cysteine and the closing phenylalanine or tryptophan. D genes are given only for firm matches. The size field is filled for only some rows; it gives once, few, many or a size class.

V	D	size	J	DNA	CDR3
TRBV12-5	.	few	TRBJ2-7	TGTGCTAGTGGCCCGAGTAGCTACTACGAGCAGTACTTC	CASGPSSYYEQYF
TRBV2	.	few	TRBJ2-3	TGTGCCACCCGCCCGGGGACACCCGCTAGCACAGATACGCAGTATTTT	CATRPGTPASTDTQYF
TRBV7-6	.	.	TRBJ2-7	TGTGCCAGCAGCAAAACAAGGGGGTACGAGCAGTACTTC	CASSKTRGYEQYF
TRBV9	.	.	TRBJ1-1	TGTGCCAGCACCGAGACGATTTTGGAGACTGAAGCTTTCTTT	CASTETILETEAFF
TRBV7-8	.	.	TRBJ1-5	TGTGCCAGCAGCCCGAAGGGCCCCAATCAGCCCCAGCATTTT	CASSPKGPNQPQHF
TRBV12-3/TRBV12-4	.	few	TRBJ2-3	TGTGCCAGCAGTTTATCATCAGGGTCAGATACGCAGTATTTT	CASSLSSGSDTQYF
TRBV24-1	.	.	TRBJ2-7	TGTGCCACCAGTGATGCAGGGGCCTACGAGCAGTACTTC	CATSDAGAYEQYF
TRBV6-2/TRBV6-3	TRBD1	few	TRBJ1-5	TGTGCCAGCAGTTACTCGATGACAGGGGGTATACCCAATCAGCCCCAGCATTTT	CASSYSMTGGIPNQPQHF
TRBV12-3/TRBV12-4	.	.	TRBJ2-7	TGTGCCAGTCGACCCTTGAACGAGCAGTACTTC	CASRPLNEQYF
TRBV18	TRBD1	.	TRBJ2-1	TGTGCCAGCTCTACCTATACAGGGGGCCTGAACAATGAGCAGTTCTTC	CASSTYTGGLNNEQFF
TRBV20-1	.	few	TRBJ2-1	TGCAGTGCTAGCGGCCTTGAGCAGTTCTTC	CSASGLEQFF
TRBV6-5	TRBD1	.	TRBJ2-7	TGTGCCAGCAGTTACTCCCGACAGGGCGGTGTTGACGAGCAGTACTTC	CASSYSRQGGVDEQYF
TRBV6-2/TRBV6-3	.	few	TRBJ1-4	TGTGCCAGCGGCGCCGCTGTTGAAAAACTGTTTTTT	CASGAAVEKLFF
TRBV5-1	.	.	TRBJ1-2	TGCGCCAGCAGCTTGGGCGGTCAGGGGAGTGGCTACACCTTC	CASSLGGQGSGYTF
TRBV27	TRBD1	few	TRBJ2-7	TGTGCCAGCAGCAGGGGGCAGATCTCCTACGAGCAGTACTTC	CASSRGQISYEQYF
TRBV14	TRBD1	.	TRBJ2-3	TGTGCCAGCAGCACCCACAGGGGGCCAGATACGCAGTATTTT	CASSTHRGPDTQYF
TRBV10-3	TRBD1	many	TRBJ2-1	TGTGCCATCAGTGACGGACAGGTGGTGAGCAATGAGCAGTTCTTC	CAISDGQVVSNEQFF
TRBV10-3	.	many	TRBJ2-3	TGTGCCATCAGAAGCGGAGACACAGATACGCAGTATTTT	CAIRSGDTDTQYF
TRBV14	.	few	TRBJ2-2	TGTGCCAGCAGGAGACAGGCCGACACCGGGGAGCTGTTTTTT	CASRRQADTGELFF
TRBV12-3/TRBV12-4	.	.	TRBJ2-1	TGTGCCAGCATCCTAAATTCCGGGGACACAGATGAGCAGTTCTTC	CASILNSGDTDEQFF
TRBV29-1	.	few	TRBJ2-3	TGCAGCGTTGACTCTCCGGGAGAAACAGATACGCAGTATTTT	CSVDSPGETDTQYF
TRBV27	.	.	TRBJ2-1	TGTGCCAGCAGTCAATCCGGGCCATTTATTAACAATGAGCAGTTCTTC	CASSQSGPFINNEQFF
TRBV11-3	TRBD1	.	TRBJ2-7	TGTGCCAGCAGCTTTGGACAGGGCAGCGACGAGCAGTACTTC	CASSFGQGSDEQYF
TRBV29-1	.	few	TRBJ2-1	TGCAGCGCCGAGGGCGGGTACTACAATGAGCAGTTCTTC	CSAEGGYYNEQFF
TRBV28	.	few	TRBJ1-5	TGTGCCAGCAGAAGCAGGCGAGATCAGCCCCAGCATTTT	CASRSRRDQPQHF
TRBV5-1	.	once	TRBJ2-1	TGCGCCAGCAGCTTGGATCCCCTCGATGCGGAGGACAATGAGAAGTTCTTC	CASSLDPLDAEDNEKFF
TRBV7-2	.	few	TRBJ2-4	TGTGCCAGCAGCTTAGGGGCGGATAAAAACATTCAGTACTTC	CASSLGADKNIQYF
TRBV23-1	TRBD2	.	TRBJ2-4	TGCGCCAGCAGCCAATCCCAAGCGGGAGGGCCTTATGCCAAAAACATTCAGTACTTC	CASSQSQAGGPYAKNIQYF
TRBV5-1	TRBD1	.	TRBJ2-7	TGCGCCAGCAGCTGGGACAGTCCGGGCTACGAGCAGTACTTC	CASSWDSPGYEQYF
TRBV2	.	.	TRBJ1-1	TGTGCCAGCACCATCCAGGGTTTGGAGACTGAAGCTTTCTTT	CASTIQGLETEAFF
TRBV12-3/TRBV12-4	.	few	TRBJ1-1	TGTGCCAGCAGCCCAGGAGGTCCTCCCAGTGAAGCTTTCTTT	CASSPGGPPSEAFF
TRBV28	.	few	TRBJ2-1	TGTGCCAGCAGTTTGAGTCTAGCCTATGAGCAGTTCTTC	CASSLSLAYEQFF
TRBV12-3/TRBV12-4	.	.	TRBJ2-5	TGTGCCAGCAGTTTAGCGGGGAGGAACGTAGAGACCCAGTACTTC	CASSLAGRNVETQYF
TRBV20-1	TRBD1	.	TRBJ1-2	TGCAGTGCTGAGGAAACCGGGACAGGGTTTGTCACCTTC	CSAEETGTGFVTF
TRBV5-5	.	.	TRBJ2-7	TGTGCCAGCAGCTTGGACATCGCCTACGAGGAGTACTTC	CASSLDIAYEEYF
TRBV5-6	.	few	TRBJ2-3	TGTGCCAGCAGCTTGCAGGGTACTAGCACAGATACGCAGTATTTT	CASSLQGTSTDTQYF
TRBV20-1	.	few	TRBJ1-1	TGCAGTGCTAGAGATTGGAGCCAGGGTGGGTCTGAAGCTTTCTTT	CSARDWSQGGSEAFF
TRBV27	TRBD1	few	TRBJ2-2	TGTGCCAGCAGGAAGGGGACAGGGAGGAACACCGGGGAGCTGTTTTTT	CASRKGTGRNTGELFF
TRBV29-1	TRBD1	few	TRBJ2-7	TGCAGCGCTAAAAATACAGGGGGCTTTGACGAGCAGTACTTC	CSAKNTGGFDEQYF
TRBV27	TRBD2	.	TRBJ2-1	TGTGCCAGCAGTCCGCCCCATCGTTTGGCGGGAGGCGCTGAGCAGTTCTTC	CASSPPHRLAGGAEQFF
TRBV5-1	TRBD2	few	TRBJ2-3	TGCGCCAGCCAAGGACTAGCGGGAGCCAACACAGATACGCAGTATTTT	CASQGLAGANTDTQYF
TRBV14	TRBD2	.	TRBJ2-1	TGTGCCAGCAGCCAAGTGCGCGCGACTAGCAGAATCAATGAGCAGTTCTTC	CASSQVRATSRINEQFF
TRBV5-1	.	.	TRBJ1-4	TGCGCCAGCAGCTCGGACGGAGGAAGGAATGAAAAACTGTTTTTT	CASSSDGGRNEKLFF
TRBV12-3/TRBV12-4	.	.	TRBJ1-4	TGTGCCAGCAGTGACCGGGGAATCGGGGAAAAACTGTTTTTT	CASSDRGIGEKLFF
TRBV7-2	TRBD1	.	TRBJ1-2	TGTGCCACCTCGGGACAGAGCTATGGCTACACCTTC	CATSGQSYGYTF
TRBV20-1	.	many	TRBJ2-2	TGCAGTGCTAGAGGGGCCCGGCAGGGAAACACCGGGGAGCTGTTTTTT	CSARGARQGNTGELFF
TRBV4-1	TRBD1	.	TRBJ1-1	TGCGCCAGCAGCAGCCACAGGGGAATGGACACTGAAGCTTTCTTT	CASSSHRGMDTEAFF
TRBV6-1	TRBD2	.	TRBJ2-1	TGTGCCAGCTGGAGCGGGGGGGCCTCCGGTGAGCAGTTCTTC	CASWSGGASGEQFF